The 14 T cell receptor beta chains presented below share a single source sample, sequenced in a study of blood T cell repertoires in COVID-19. Sequenced by immunoSEQ multiplex PCR; TCRdb stores in-frame clones only, minus some. This table has about 250,000 clones, almost 90% appearing once. The sequenced material came from peripheral blood. Receptors were obtained from a man older than 75 with acute or convalescent COVID-19.

The gene calls are TRBV6-5 and TRBJ2-5; 7 bases fit TRBD1. Germline CDR1 and CDR2: MNHEY and SVGAGI. The V segment lost 7 bases and the J segment 5 bases; nucleotides outside the gene matches: 13. This CDR3 has 15 amino acids. CDR3 loop: CASTNRGSPKETQYF. Here the CDR3 DNA reads TGTGCCAGCACGAACAGGGGATCCCCCAAGGAGACCCAGTACTTC.

The chain carries TRBV18 and TRBJ1-2; 8 nucleotides line up with TRBD1. The CDR3 is made up of 13 amino acids. Losses at the gene ends were 4 bases for V and 4 bases for J; bases not matched to a gene: 2. Germline V lookup: CDR1 KGHSH, CDR2 LQKENI. The CDR3 region is CASSLDRGYGYTF. The DNA of the CDR3 is TGTGCCAGCTCACTCGACAGGGGCTATGGCTACACCTTC.

This chain connects TRBV19 to TRBJ2-7, with TRBD2 identical over 12 bases. This CDR3 has 16 residues. V was pared by 4 bases and J by 5 bases, with 9 bases of the junction left unmatched. CDR1 and CDR2 from the germline V gene are LNHDA and SQIVND (reference sequence). The CDR3 reads CASSTTSGRSVHEQYF. The DNA of the CDR3 is TGTGCCAGTAGTACGACTAGCGGGAGATCGGTCCACGAGCAGTACTTC.

The chain recombines TRBV5-8 with TRBJ2-7; 8 bases agree with TRBD1. This CDR3 has 14 residues. Germline V gives CDR1 SGHTS, CDR2 YDEGEE. The V segment lost 4 bases and the J segment 5 bases; nucleotides outside the gene matches: 8. CDR3 residues: CASSRRTGSDEQYF. In DNA, the CDR3 is TGTGCCAGCAGCAGAAGGACAGGGTCGGACGAGCAGTACTTC. Full variable domain (missing parts from reference TRBV5-8 and TRBJ2-7): EAGVTQSPTHLIKTRGQQATLRCSPISGHTSVYWYQQALGLGLQFLLWYDEGEERNRGNFPPRFSGRQFPNYSSELNVNALELEDSALYLCASSRRTGSDEQYFGPGTRLTVT.

This chain uses TRBV19 with TRBJ2-1, with TRBD2 matching over 13 bases. CDR3 length equals 18 residues. Germline V CDR1 and CDR2: LNHDA, SQIVND (reference sequence). J lost 7 bases, V lost 5 bases, and 14 bases had no gene match. DNA of the CDR3: TGTGCCAGTAGTGCCCCCCGACTAGCGGGAGGTGGAAGAAATGAGCAGTTCTTC. The encoded protein is CASSAPRLAGGGRNEQFF. Full variable domain (missing parts from reference TRBV19 and TRBJ2-1): DGGITQSPKYLFRKEGQNVTLSCEQNLNHDAMYWYRQDPGQGLRLIYYSQIVNDFQKGDIAEGYSVSREKKESFPLTVTSAQKNPTAFYLCASSAPRLAGGGRNEQFFGPGTRLTVL.

V and J are TRBV7-3 and TRBJ2-1, with 7 nucleotides matching TRBD2. J gave up 7 bases and V 0 bases, and 12 bases lay outside the gene matches. This CDR3 has 17 residues. In germline, CDR1 is SGHTA, CDR2 FQGTGA. The CDR3 region is CASSLTSIAGFLNEQFF. The DNA for the CDR3 is TGTGCCAGCAGCTTAACGTCGATAGCGGGTTTTCTAAATGAGCAGTTCTTC.

V is TRBV3-1 (or the pseudogene TRBV3-2) and J is TRBJ1-1; D is unclear. CDR3 length equals 15 residues. With 1 base removed from V and 1 base from J, the gap between germline ends came to 10 bases. CDR1 and CDR2 (germline): LGHDT, YNNKEL (reference sequence). CDR3 amino acids: CASSQGRRQNTEAFF. For the CDR3, the DNA is TGTGCCAGCAGCCAAGGGAGACGGCAGAACACTGAAGCTTTCTTT.

V gene TRBV19 combines with J gene TRBJ1-2; 9 positions agree with TRBD1. The trim removed 10 bases at V and 1 base at J, leaving 4 bases unmatched. The CDR3 contains 13 residues. Germline V gives CDR1 LNHDA, CDR2 SQIVND (reference sequence). CDR3 loop: CATGQGSNYGYTF. The CDR3 nucleotides read TGTGCCACAGGACAGGGGAGTAACTATGGCTACACCTTC.

The genes are TRBV10-3 and TRBJ1-6; 9 bases line up with TRBD1. Looked up from germline, CDR1 is ENHRY and CDR2 is SYGVKD. The CDR3 is 17 residues long. The ends lost 0 bases at V and 9 bases at J; junction bases unmatched: 9. The CDR3 protein is CAISESRGTGSGSPLHF. The DNA of the CDR3 is TGTGCCATCAGTGAGTCGAGAGGGACAGGGTCGGGTTCACCCCTCCACTTT.

V is TRBV5-4 and J is TRBJ2-5; 11 bases align to TRBD1. Germline V lookup: CDR1 SGHNT, CDR2 YYREEE (reference sequence). The V gene end was trimmed by 2 bases and the J gene end by 2 bases; junction bases not matched to a gene: 5. This CDR3 is 16 amino acids long. CDR3: CASSFKGTGGQETQYF. The CDR3 DNA is TGTGCCAGCAGCTTTAAAGGGACAGGGGGGCAAGAGACCCAGTACTTC.

The chain links TRBV7-2 to TRBJ1-4, with 7 bases matching TRBD1. Germline loops: CDR1 SGHTA, CDR2 FQGNSA. V trimming: 5 bases; J trimming: 1 base; junction bases outside the gene matches: 4. The CDR3 spans 15 residues. DNA for the CDR3: TGTGCCAGCAGCGCTCACAGGGGAACTAATGAAAAACTGTTTTTT. Protein: CASSAHRGTNEKLFF.

The rearrangement uses TRBV7-9 and TRBJ1-2; D perhaps matches TRBD1 (5 bases). The CDR3 is 13 amino acids. The V and J ends lost 0 bases and 7 bases respectively, with 9 bases between them. Germline assignment: CDR1 SEHNR and CDR2 FQNEAQ (reference sequence). The CDR3 loop is CASSLASGVGYTF. CDR3 bases: TGTGCCAGCAGCTTAGCCTCGGGGGTTGGCTACACCTTC.

This clone was picked up a small number of times. The chain uses TRBV5-1 and TRBJ2-1; D unclear. V shed 7 bases and J shed 9 bases, with 20 bases lying between them. This CDR3 spans 14 amino acids. The germline CDR1 and CDR2 sequences are SGHRS and YFSETQ. The CDR3 DNA reads as TGCGCCAGCGGTGGCGAGTACGAATCGGGTGAGCAGTTCTTC. Amino acids: CASGGEYESGEQFF.

V and J are TRBV19 and TRBJ2-5, with 16 bases identical to TRBD2. The length of the CDR3 is 16 residues. The ends lost 5 bases at V and 3 bases at J; junction bases unmatched: 3. Germline loops: CDR1 LNHDA, CDR2 SQIVND (reference sequence). The CDR3, as DNA: TGTGCCAGTAGTCCTGGGACTAGCGGGAGGGAAGAGACCCAGTACTTC. Translation: CASSPGTSGREETQYF.